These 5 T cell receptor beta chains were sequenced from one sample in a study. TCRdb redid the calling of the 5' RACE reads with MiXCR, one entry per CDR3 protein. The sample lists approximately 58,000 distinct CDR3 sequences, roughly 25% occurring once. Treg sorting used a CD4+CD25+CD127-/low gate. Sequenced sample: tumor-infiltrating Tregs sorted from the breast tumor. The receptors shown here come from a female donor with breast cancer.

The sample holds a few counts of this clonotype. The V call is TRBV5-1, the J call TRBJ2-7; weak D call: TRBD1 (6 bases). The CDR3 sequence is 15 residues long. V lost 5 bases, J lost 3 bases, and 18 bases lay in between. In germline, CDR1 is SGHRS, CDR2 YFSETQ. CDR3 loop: CASRLQGSPYYEQYF. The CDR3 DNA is TGCGCCAGCAGACTACAGGGAAGCCCTTACTACGAGCAGTACTTC.

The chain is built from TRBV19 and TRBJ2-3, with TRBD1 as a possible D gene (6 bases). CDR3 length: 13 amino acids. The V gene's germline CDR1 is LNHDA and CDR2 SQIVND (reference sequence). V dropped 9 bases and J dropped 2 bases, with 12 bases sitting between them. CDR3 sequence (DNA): TGTGCCAGCACCCGGGACAACACAGATACGCAGTATTTT. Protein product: CASTRDNTDTQYF.

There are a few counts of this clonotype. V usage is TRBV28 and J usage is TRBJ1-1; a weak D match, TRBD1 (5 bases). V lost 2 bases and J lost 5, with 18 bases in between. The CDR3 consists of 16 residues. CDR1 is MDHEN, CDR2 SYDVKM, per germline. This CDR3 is CASSLISGGSITEAFF. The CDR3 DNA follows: TGTGCCAGCAGTTTAATATCGGGGGGGTCGATAACTGAAGCTTTCTTT.

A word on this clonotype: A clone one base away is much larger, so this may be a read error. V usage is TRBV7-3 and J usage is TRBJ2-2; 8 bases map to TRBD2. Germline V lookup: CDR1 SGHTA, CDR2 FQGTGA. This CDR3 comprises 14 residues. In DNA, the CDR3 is TGTGCCAGCAGCTTACGGGGGGGCACCGGGGAGCTGCTTTTT. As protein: CASSLRGGTGELLF.

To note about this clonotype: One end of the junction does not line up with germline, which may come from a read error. DNA of the CDR3: TGTGCTAGCAGCCCGACAAGGAACACTGAAGCTTTCTTT. Translating gives CASSPTRNTEAFF. J is TRBJ1-1 and V is TRBV7-7; D ambiguous. The CDR3 extends over 13 amino acids. The germline gives CDR1 SSHAT, CDR2 FNYEAQ (reference sequence).